This T cell receptor (beta chain) was observed in a study of blood T cell repertoires in COVID-19. The CDR3 totals 14 residues. CDR1 SGHAT and CDR2 FQNNGV come from the germline V gene. The V segment lost 5 bases and the J segment 5 bases; nucleotides outside the gene matches: 8. The method was immunoSEQ multiplex PCR; TCRdb's version includes in-frame clones alone and lacks a portion of them. The sample records just over 350,000 clones, less than 90% being singletons. It was during active infection that Seattle patients were enrolled and then longitudinally followed. The sequenced material came from peripheral blood. The TCR originated in a woman aged 55 to 70 with COVID-19, enrolled during active disease. V usage is TRBV11-2 and J usage is TRBJ1-1, with 7 bases aligning to TRBD1. CDR3 protein: CASSESGGGTEAFF. CDR3 DNA: TGTGCCAGCAGCGAGTCAGGGGGAGGAACTGAAGCTTTCTTT. Combining the CDR3 with reference TRBV11-2 and TRBJ1-1 gives the whole variable domain EAGVAQSPRYKIIEKRQSVAFWCNPISGHATLYWYQQILGQGPKLLIQFQNNGVVDDSQLPKDRFSAERLKGVDSTLKIQPAKLEDSAVYLCASSESGGGTEAFFGQGTRLTVV.